Below are 16 T cell receptor beta chains sequenced from a single sample in a study of blood T cells in healthy people across ages. Alongside a J-beta primer mix, a sample-barcoded 5' primer served in a second PCR lasting about 6 to 12 cycles. TCRdb fed the 5' RACE reads into MiXCR, producing one record per CDR3 protein. The table lists over a million distinct CDR3 sequences, approximately 25% of them singletons. Another study also made use of these data, one on T cells of mothers and their children.

The sequenced sample was blood. Source of these receptors: a girl under 10 years old in good health.

The chain employs TRBV7-9 and TRBJ2-4; the match to TRBD2 covers 13 bases. V lost 5 bases and J lost 8; bases outside the gene matches: 12. The CDR3 extends over 17 amino acids. Per germline, CDR1 SEHNR and CDR2 FQNEAQ (reference sequence). Here the CDR3 DNA reads TGTGCCAGCAGCGCCCATCCACTAGCGGGAGGGCCAGACATTCAGTACTTC. Translated, it gives CASSAHPLAGGPDIQYF. Full variable domain (outside the CDR3, taken from reference TRBV7-9 and TRBJ2-4): DTGVSQNPRHKITKRGQNVTFRCDPISEHNRLYWYRQTLGQGPEFLTYFQNEAQLEKSRLLSDRFSAERPKGSFSTLEIQRTEQGDSAMYLCASSAHPLAGGPDIQYFGAGTRLSVL.

This chain connects TRBV7-2 to TRBJ2-7; 10 nucleotides match TRBD2. From germline, CDR1 is SGHTA and CDR2 FQGNSA. V gave up 5 bases and J gave up 5 bases; unmatched junction bases: 9. The CDR3 is made up of 15 amino acids. The CDR3 region has the DNA TGTGCCAGCAGCATCCTAGCGGGGGTCCTCCACGAGCAGTACTTC. It encodes CASSILAGVLHEQYF.

This rearrangement joins TRBV6-5 to TRBJ2-4; the D gene could be TRBD1 or TRBD2 (6 bases each). This CDR3 comprises 14 residues. CDR1 is MNHEY, CDR2 SVGAGI, per germline. V was cut by 5 bases and J by 5 bases, with 13 bases left in between. CDR3 nucleotides: TGTGCCAGCAGTATAGGGGGGTTCGAAAACATTCAGTACTTC. Protein product: CASSIGGFENIQYF.

CDR3 amino acids: CASSQDVSLRAQYF. DNA for the CDR3: TGTGCCAGCAGCCAAGATGTCTCTCTTCGGGCCCAGTACTTC. V and J are TRBV14 and TRBJ2-5; D not certain. The CDR3 is 14 amino acids. V was shortened by 0 bases and J by 9 bases, with 14 bases between the two germline ends. The germline gives CDR1 SGHDN, CDR2 FVKESK.

The chain links TRBV20-1 to TRBJ2-1; D may be TRBD2 (7 bases). The J call may be wrong; the DNA end is better matched by TRBJ2-5. The CDR3 extends over 13 amino acids. CDR1 and CDR2 (germline): DFQATT, SNEGSKA (reference sequence). Here the CDR3 DNA reads TGCAGTGCTGGGGGGGGCAACGCAGAGACCCAGTACTTC. Protein sequence: CSAGGGNAETQYF.

The V and J genes are TRBV5-1 and TRBJ2-5, with 9 nucleotides matching TRBD2. CDR1 and CDR2 (germline): SGHRS, YFSETQ. Trimming cost V 4 bases and J 2 bases; bases outside gene matches: 9. There are 16 residues in the CDR3. CDR3 sequence: CASSVSSGGLQETQYF. In nucleotides, the CDR3 is TGCGCCAGCAGCGTTAGTAGCGGGGGATTACAAGAGACCCAGTACTTC.

J is TRBJ2-7 and V is TRBV20-1, with TRBD1 matching 9 bases. CDR1 is DFQATT and CDR2 is SNEGSKA in the germline V gene (reference sequence). V lost 2 bases to trimming and J lost 3 bases; unmatched junction nucleotides: 8. The CDR3 sequence is 15 residues long. Here the CDR3 reads CSARSADRGGYEQYF. CDR3 nucleotide sequence: TGCAGTGCTAGATCCGCGGACAGGGGAGGCTACGAGCAGTACTTC.

The chain uses TRBV7-6 and TRBJ2-1; the D gene could be TRBD1 or TRBD2 (7 bases each). The DNA end lines up better with TRBJ2-7; the J call may be wrong. Germline CDR1 is SGHVS and CDR2 is FNYEAQ. The CDR3 covers 17 residues. Written as DNA, the CDR3 is TGTGCCAGCAGCTCAAGCGGAAGGGGGCTAGCGGACTACGAGCAGTACTTC. As protein: CASSSSGRGLADYEQYF.

This clonotype was counted a single time. The chain joins TRBV7-2 to TRBJ1-2, with D possibly matching TRBD1 (5 bases). Germline loops: CDR1 SGHTA, CDR2 FQGNSA. The length of the CDR3 is 16 residues. Trimming shortened V by 2 bases and J by 1 base, and 14 bases separated the two germline ends. CDR3 sequence reads: CASSLYQGAINYGYTF. DNA of the CDR3: TGTGCCAGCAGCTTATATCAGGGCGCGATTAACTATGGCTACACCTTC.

This clonotype was detected only a few times. V gene TRBV12-3 or TRBV12-4 combines with J gene TRBJ2-5; TRBD1 matches 7 bases. The CDR3 is made up of 15 amino acids. With V trimmed by 5 bases and J by 1 base, 7 bases remained unmatched. CDR3 coding DNA: TGTGCCAGCAGTCCTGGGGACAGACGCCAAGAGACCCAGTACTTC. Translation: CASSPGDRRQETQYF.

The V and J genes are TRBV10-1 and TRBJ2-5, with 8 bases that match TRBD1. This CDR3 contains 14 residues. Germline V lookup: CDR1 WNHNN, CDR2 SYGVQD (reference sequence). V lost 3 bases to trimming and J lost 3 bases; unmatched junction nucleotides: 3. CDR3 region: CASSDDRGEETQYF. The CDR3 coding sequence is TGCGCCAGCAGTGATGACAGGGGAGAAGAGACCCAGTACTTC.

The chain couples TRBV2 to TRBJ2-1; the D is unclear. V was pared by 6 bases and J by 4 bases, with 19 bases between. Germline V lookup: CDR1 SNHLY, CDR2 FYNNEI. CDR3 length equals 16 residues. In DNA, the CDR3 is TGTGCCAGCAGAGACTTAATCCCCGCACATTACAATGAGCAGTTCTTC. Amino acid sequence: CASRDLIPAHYNEQFF.

The V call is TRBV5-1, the J call TRBJ2-4; D remains unclear. V shed 4 bases and J shed 7 bases, with 15 bases lying between them. This CDR3 is 14 amino acids long. CDR1 SGHRS and CDR2 YFSETQ come from the germline V gene. This chain's CDR3 is CASSPSGWTNIQYF. CDR3 in DNA: TGCGCCAGCAGCCCATCGGGTTGGACCAACATTCAGTACTTC.

The chain carries TRBV4-1 and TRBJ2-3; no clear D. CDR1 is MGHRA, CDR2 YSYEKL, per germline. V was trimmed by 0 bases and J by 4 bases, leaving 11 bases between them. The CDR3 is 15 amino acids. This CDR3 is CASSQEPGSADTQYF. The DNA for the CDR3 is TGCGCCAGCAGCCAAGAACCGGGTTCCGCAGATACGCAGTATTTT.

The sample holds a few counts of this clonotype. The rearrangement joins TRBV27 to TRBJ1-4; 8 bases line up with TRBD1. With V trimmed by 6 bases and J by 0 bases, 9 bases remained unmatched. Germline V gives CDR1 MNHEY, CDR2 SMNVEV (reference sequence). This CDR3 has 17 residues. The CDR3 spells CASRPGQVVATNEKLFF. The CDR3 region has the DNA TGTGCCAGCAGACCGGGACAGGTAGTTGCAACTAATGAAAAACTGTTTTTT.

A few counts support this clonotype. J is TRBJ2-1 and V is TRBV10-3; D possibly corresponds to TRBD1 (5 bases). Trimming stripped 4 bases from V and 7 bases from J, with 17 bases between. CDR1 ENHRY and CDR2 SYGVKD come from the germline V gene. The CDR3 has 15 amino acids. The CDR3 loop reads CAISGGRVMVNEQFF. The CDR3 DNA reads as TGTGCCATCAGTGGTGGCAGGGTAATGGTAAATGAGCAGTTCTTC.